These 19 T cell receptor beta chains originate from one sample sequenced in a study of blood T cell repertoires in COVID-19 (dated by TCRdb to 2018 to 2020). Library method: the immunoSEQ multiplex PCR assay. TCRdb provides this immuneACCESS table in a form limited to in-frame rearrangements. Some clones are lacking; in checked studies, under half of them reflect an unresolved V gene, and why the rest are absent is not known. The sample yields around 180,000 clones; 70% to 90% were counted once. The top ten clonotypes cover roughly 3% of the sample. Sequencing used peripheral blood. The receptors originated from a man in his sixties with acute or convalescent COVID-19.

The V call is TRBV7-2, the J call TRBJ2-1; 7 nucleotides align to TRBD1. V dropped 4 bases and J dropped 9; count of bases not matched to a gene: 12. Germline V gene data show CDR1 as SGHTA and CDR2 as FQGNSA. This CDR3 region has 15 residues. CDR3 sequence: CASSSSGVPGGEQFF. The DNA of the CDR3 is TGTGCCAGCAGCTCCTCAGGGGTACCAGGGGGTGAGCAGTTCTTC. Full variable domain (missing parts from reference TRBV7-2 and TRBJ2-1): GAGVSQSPSNKVTEKGKDVELRCDPISGHTALYWYRQSLGQGLEFLIYFQGNSAPDKSGLPSDRFSAERTGGSVSTLTIQRTQQEDSAVYLCASSSSGVPGGEQFFGPGTRLTVL.

The rearrangement links TRBV5-1 to TRBJ2-5; the match to TRBD2 covers 10 bases. The V segment lost 2 bases and the J segment 2 bases; nucleotides outside the gene matches: 3. Germline loops: CDR1 SGHRS, CDR2 YFSETQ. The CDR3 is 15 residues long. In DNA, the CDR3 is TGCGCCAGCAGCTTTACTAGCGGGAATCAAGAGACCCAGTACTTC. Translation: CASSFTSGNQETQYF.

This sequence joins TRBV2 and TRBJ2-7, with TRBD1 as a possible D gene (6 bases). The CDR3 spans 14 residues. CDR1 is SNHLY and CDR2 is FYNNEI in the germline V gene. V shed 7 bases and J shed 2 bases, with 15 bases lying between them. CDR3 nucleotide sequence: TGTGCCAGCATGCCCGGACAGATAACCTACGAGCAGTACTTC. Protein product: CASMPGQITYEQYF.

J is TRBJ1-1 and V is TRBV6-5, with 7 bases lining up with TRBD1. The CDR3 runs to 14 residues. V lost 6 bases, J lost 0 bases, and 4 bases stayed unmatched. In germline, CDR1 is MNHEY, CDR2 SVGAGI. The CDR3 spells CASSWGTVNTEAFF. DNA of the CDR3: TGTGCCAGCAGCTGGGGGACAGTGAACACTGAAGCTTTCTTT.

V usage is TRBV5-1 and J usage is TRBJ2-1; 11 bases map to TRBD1. V dropped 4 bases and J dropped 6; count of bases not matched to a gene: 6. Germline assignment: CDR1 SGHRS and CDR2 YFSETQ. This CDR3 is 15 amino acids long. The chain's CDR3 is CASSLGGTGGNEQFF. Written as DNA, the CDR3 is TGCGCCAGCAGCCTGGGCGGGACAGGGGGCAATGAGCAGTTCTTC.

CDR3 amino acids: CASTGPGQPKSGELFF. The CDR3 DNA is TGTGCCAGCACCGGACCTGGACAGCCCAAGAGCGGGGAGCTGTTTTTT. The chain joins TRBV28 to TRBJ2-2; TRBD1 might be the D (6 bases). Germline CDR1 and CDR2: MDHEN and SYDVKM. The V gene lost 7 bases and the J gene lost 7 bases, with 22 bases spanning the gap. The CDR3 has 16 residues. Based on the CDR3 plus reference TRBV28 and TRBJ2-2, the full variable domain is DVKVTQSSRYLVKRTGEKVFLECVQDMDHENMFWYRQDPGLGLRLIYFSYDVKMKEKGDIPEGYSVSREKKERFSLILESASTNQTSMYLCASTGPGQPKSGELFFGEGSRLTVL.

This clone has just a few counts. J is TRBJ2-2 and V is TRBV5-4; 7 positions agree with TRBD2. CDR1 and CDR2 (germline): SGHNT, YYREEE (reference sequence). Losses at the gene ends were 4 bases for V and 1 base for J; bases not matched to a gene: 4. This CDR3 region has 15 residues. CDR3 nucleotides: TGTGCCAGCAGCCCGGGGGGTCAGAACACCGGGGAGCTGTTTTTT. It codes for CASSPGGQNTGELFF.

The rearrangement links TRBV6-6 to TRBJ2-1, with D perhaps matching TRBD1 (6 bases). V lost 4 bases to trimming and J lost 0 bases, with 10 bases between them. CDR1 is MNHNY and CDR2 is SVGAGI in the germline V gene (reference sequence). This CDR3 spans 15 amino acids. For the CDR3, the DNA is TGTGCCAGCAGTTCCCAGGGGAGCTCCTACAATGAGCAGTTCTTC. This translates into CASSSQGSSYNEQFF.

The chain employs TRBV30 and TRBJ2-2; no clear D. Trimming pared 4 bases from V and 3 bases from J, leaving 9 bases between. Germline assignment: CDR1 GTSNPN and CDR2 SVGIG (reference sequence). CDR3 length equals 13 residues. CDR3 protein: CAWNAAYTGELFF. The CDR3 DNA reads TGTGCCTGGAATGCTGCGTACACCGGGGAGCTGTTTTTT.

This clone was recorded only once. The V gene is TRBV30, the J gene TRBJ1-1, with D possibly TRBD1 on 5 matching bases. The CDR3 contains 13 residues. Germline CDR1 GTSNPN, CDR2 SVGIG (reference sequence). The ends were cut back, 1 base at V and 1 base at J, with 7 bases in the middle. DNA of the CDR3: TGTGCCTGGAGTGCAGACAGGAACACTGAAGCTTTCTTT. It specifies CAWSADRNTEAFF.

This clone appeared once. CDR3 residues: CATSLRVAGEETQYF. In nucleotides, the CDR3 is TGTGCCACCAGCCTACGGGTAGCGGGGGAAGAGACCCAGTACTTC. V usage is TRBV10-3 and J usage is TRBJ2-5; 9 bases are shared with TRBD2. This CDR3 has 15 amino acids. Germline-derived CDR1 and CDR2 are ENHRY and SYGVKD. Trimming at V came to 10 bases and at J to 3 bases, leaving 12 bases not matched to a gene.

This chain joins TRBV19 and TRBJ2-6; 7 bases map to TRBD1. This CDR3 has 16 amino acids. Germline trimming cut 0 bases from V and 1 base from J; bases unmatched to any gene: 0. CDR1 is LNHDA, CDR2 SQIVND, per germline (reference sequence). The CDR3 DNA is TGTGCCAGTAGTATAGAGACAGGGTCTGGGGCCAACGTCCTGACTTTC. This sequence encodes CASSIETGSGANVLTF.

The J gene is TRBJ1-2, the V gene TRBV7-8; D uncertain. This CDR3 spans 17 amino acids. Germline CDR1 SGHVS, CDR2 FQNEAQ. The V gene lost 2 bases and the J gene lost 1 base, with 17 bases spanning the gap. The CDR3 region has the DNA TGTGCCAGCAGCTTATCGACGAGGAACACCCTTAACTATGGCTACACCTTC. Protein sequence: CASSLSTRNTLNYGYTF.

The chain combines TRBV19 with TRBJ2-7; 8 bases map to TRBD2. With V trimmed by 5 bases and J by 3 bases, 6 bases remained unmatched. The CDR3 extends over 14 amino acids. Per the germline V gene, CDR1 is LNHDA and CDR2 is SQIVND (reference sequence). The CDR3 sequence: CASSSTGTSYEQYF. CDR3 nucleotides: TGTGCCAGTAGTTCCACCGGGACTAGCTACGAGCAGTACTTC.

The rearrangement joins TRBV19 to TRBJ2-6; TRBD1 might be the D (6 bases). The germline V and J ends were trimmed by 2 bases and 3 bases, with 8 bases remaining between them. Germline CDR1 LNHDA, CDR2 SQIVND (reference sequence). The CDR3 extends over 15 amino acids. The DNA for the CDR3 is TGTGCCAGTAGTATATGGGGGCATGGGGCCAACGTCCTGACTTTC. Translating it yields CASSIWGHGANVLTF.

The rearrangement uses TRBV27 and TRBJ1-5, with 8 bases matching TRBD1. Germline V CDR1 and CDR2: MNHEY, SMNVEV (reference sequence). V trimming: 6 bases; J trimming: 6 bases; junction bases outside the gene matches: 13. The CDR3 is made up of 16 amino acids. The CDR3 here is CASRPAQGALSQPQHF. DNA of the CDR3: TGTGCCAGCAGACCGGCCCAGGGGGCCTTGAGTCAGCCCCAGCATTTT.

This clone came up once. The CDR3 DNA follows: TGTGCCAGCAGTCCACGGGACAGCCGCTCTGGAAACACCATATATTTT. Translation: CASSPRDSRSGNTIYF. The chain recombines TRBV28 with TRBJ1-3; 7 bases fit TRBD1. CDR1 is MDHEN, CDR2 SYDVKM, per germline. The CDR3 spans 16 residues. Trimming removed 5 bases from V and 0 bases from J; junction bases left unmatched: 7. Using reference TRBV28 and TRBJ1-3 for the parts outside the CDR3, the full variable domain is DVKVTQSSRYLVKRTGEKVFLECVQDMDHENMFWYRQDPGLGLRLIYFSYDVKMKEKGDIPEGYSVSREKKERFSLILESASTNQTSMYLCASSPRDSRSGNTIYFGEGSWLTVV.

The chain recombines TRBV7-8 with TRBJ1-2, with a possible D match to TRBD1 (6 bases). V was pared by 5 bases and J by 5 bases, with 9 bases between. The CDR3 has 12 amino acids. The V gene's germline CDR1 is SGHVS and CDR2 FQNEAQ. The CDR3 is CASSLDRYGYTF. The CDR3 DNA reads TGTGCCAGCAGCCTGGACAGATATGGCTACACCTTC.

The V gene is TRBV9, the J gene TRBJ2-3; D is possibly TRBD2 (6 bases). This CDR3 region has 16 residues. CDR1 SGDLS and CDR2 YYNGEE come from the germline V gene. V shed 1 base and J shed 0 bases, with 12 bases lying between them. CDR3 nucleotide sequence: TGTGCCAGCAGCGTATACGGCGGGGCTAGCACAGATACGCAGTATTTT. This translates into CASSVYGGASTDTQYF.